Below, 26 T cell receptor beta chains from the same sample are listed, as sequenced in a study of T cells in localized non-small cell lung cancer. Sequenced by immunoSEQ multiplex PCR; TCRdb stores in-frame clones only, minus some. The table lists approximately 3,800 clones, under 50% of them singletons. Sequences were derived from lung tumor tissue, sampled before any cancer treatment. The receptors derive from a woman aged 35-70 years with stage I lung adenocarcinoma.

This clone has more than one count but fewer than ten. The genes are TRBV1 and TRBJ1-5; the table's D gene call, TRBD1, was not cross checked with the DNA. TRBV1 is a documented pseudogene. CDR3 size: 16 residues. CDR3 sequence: CASTLRTDYSNQPQHF. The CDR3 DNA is TGCGCCAGCACCCTTCGGACAGATTATAGCAATCAGCCCCAGCATTTT.

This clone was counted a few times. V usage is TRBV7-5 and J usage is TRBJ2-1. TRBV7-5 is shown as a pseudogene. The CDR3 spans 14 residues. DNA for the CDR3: TGTGCCAGCAGCTTAGGTTGGACGTTGAATGAGCAGTTCTTC. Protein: CASSLGWTLNEQFF.

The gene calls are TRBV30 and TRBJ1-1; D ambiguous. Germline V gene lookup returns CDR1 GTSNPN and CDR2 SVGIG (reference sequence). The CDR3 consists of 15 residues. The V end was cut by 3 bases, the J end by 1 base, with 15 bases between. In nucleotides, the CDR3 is TGTGCCTGGAGCAAAACCAAGAGGCAGAACACTGAAGCTTTCTTT. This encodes CAWSKTKRQNTEAFF.

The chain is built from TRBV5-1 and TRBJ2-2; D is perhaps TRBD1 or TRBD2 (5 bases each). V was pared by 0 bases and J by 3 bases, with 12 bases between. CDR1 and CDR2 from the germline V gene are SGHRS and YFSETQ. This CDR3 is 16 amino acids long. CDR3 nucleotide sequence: TGCGCCAGCAGCTTGGAGGGACCGGGGTACACCGGGGAGCTGTTTTTT. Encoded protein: CASSLEGPGYTGELFF.

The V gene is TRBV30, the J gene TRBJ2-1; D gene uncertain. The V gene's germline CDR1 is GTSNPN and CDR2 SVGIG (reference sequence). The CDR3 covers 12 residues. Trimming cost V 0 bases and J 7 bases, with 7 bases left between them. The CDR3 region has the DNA TGTGCCTGGAGTGTATCTGGAAATGAGCAGTTCTTC. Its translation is CAWSVSGNEQFF. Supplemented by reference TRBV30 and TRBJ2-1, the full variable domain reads SQTIHQWPATLVQPVGSPLSLECTVEGTSNPNLYWYRQAAGRGLQLLFYSVGIGQISSEVPQNLSASRPQDRQFILSSKKLLLSDSGFYLCAWSVSGNEQFFGPGTRLTVL.

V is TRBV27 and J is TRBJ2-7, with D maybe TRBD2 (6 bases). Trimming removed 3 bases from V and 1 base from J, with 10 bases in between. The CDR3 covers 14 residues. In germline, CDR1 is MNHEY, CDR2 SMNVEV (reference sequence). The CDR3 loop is CASSLERVSYEQYF. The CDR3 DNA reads TGTGCCAGCAGTTTGGAGCGGGTATCCTACGAGCAGTACTTC.

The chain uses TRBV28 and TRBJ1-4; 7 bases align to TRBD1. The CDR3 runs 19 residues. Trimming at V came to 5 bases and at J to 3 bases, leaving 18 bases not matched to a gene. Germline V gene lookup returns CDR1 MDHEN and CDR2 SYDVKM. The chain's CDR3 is CASSRSRQGRGSANEKLFF. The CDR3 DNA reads TGTGCCAGCAGTCGAAGTAGACAGGGACGTGGGTCAGCTAATGAAAAACTGTTTTTT.

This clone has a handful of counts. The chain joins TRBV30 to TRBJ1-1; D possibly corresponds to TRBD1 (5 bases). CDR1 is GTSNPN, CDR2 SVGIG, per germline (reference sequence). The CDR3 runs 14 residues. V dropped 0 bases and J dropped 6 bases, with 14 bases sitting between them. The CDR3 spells CAWSVGARGAEAFF. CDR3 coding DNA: TGTGCCTGGAGTGTAGGGGCCCGGGGCGCTGAAGCTTTCTTT.

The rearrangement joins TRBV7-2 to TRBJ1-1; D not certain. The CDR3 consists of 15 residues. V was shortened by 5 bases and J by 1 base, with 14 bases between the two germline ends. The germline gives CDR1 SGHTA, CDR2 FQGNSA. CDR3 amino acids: CASSPMGIRNTEAFF. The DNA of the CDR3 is TGTGCCAGCAGCCCAATGGGGATTAGGAACACTGAAGCTTTCTTT.

The CDR3 DNA reads as TGTGCCAGCAGCTTAGGGGCCCCGGGACTACGGGAAAAACTGTTTTTT. Amino acids: CASSLGAPGLREKLFF. The genes are TRBV11-3 and TRBJ1-4, with D possibly being TRBD1 (5 bases). The length of the CDR3 is 16 residues. V was pared by 1 base and J by 8 bases, with 17 bases between. Per the germline V gene, CDR1 is SGHNT and CDR2 is YENEEA.

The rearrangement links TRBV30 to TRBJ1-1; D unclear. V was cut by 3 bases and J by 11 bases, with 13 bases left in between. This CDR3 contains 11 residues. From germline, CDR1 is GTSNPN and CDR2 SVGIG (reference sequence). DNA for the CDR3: TGTGCCTGGAGGGGTGGCGGGAATGCTTTCTTT. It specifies CAWRGGGNAFF.

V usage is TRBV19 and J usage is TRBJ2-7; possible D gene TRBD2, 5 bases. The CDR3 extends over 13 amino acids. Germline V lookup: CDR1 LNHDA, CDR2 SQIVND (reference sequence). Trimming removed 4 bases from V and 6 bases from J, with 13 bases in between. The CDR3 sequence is CASSTQPEGEQYF. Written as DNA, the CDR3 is TGTGCCAGTAGTACACAGCCTGAGGGCGAGCAGTACTTC. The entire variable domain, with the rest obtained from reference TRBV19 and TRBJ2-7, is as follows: DGGITQSPKYLFRKEGQNVTLSCEQNLNHDAMYWYRQDPGQGLRLIYYSQIVNDFQKGDIAEGYSVSREKKESFPLTVTSAQKNPTAFYLCASSTQPEGEQYFGPGTRLTVT.

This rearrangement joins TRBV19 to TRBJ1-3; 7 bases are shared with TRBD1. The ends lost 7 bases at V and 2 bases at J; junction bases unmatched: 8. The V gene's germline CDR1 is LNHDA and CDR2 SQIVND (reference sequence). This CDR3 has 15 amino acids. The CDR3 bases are TGTGCCAGTACCCCAACAGGGGTTCCTGGAAACACCATATATTTT. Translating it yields CASTPTGVPGNTIYF. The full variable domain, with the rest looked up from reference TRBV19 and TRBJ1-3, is DGGITQSPKYLFRKEGQNVTLSCEQNLNHDAMYWYRQDPGQGLRLIYYSQIVNDFQKGDIAEGYSVSREKKESFPLTVTSAQKNPTAFYLCASTPTGVPGNTIYFGEGSWLTVV.

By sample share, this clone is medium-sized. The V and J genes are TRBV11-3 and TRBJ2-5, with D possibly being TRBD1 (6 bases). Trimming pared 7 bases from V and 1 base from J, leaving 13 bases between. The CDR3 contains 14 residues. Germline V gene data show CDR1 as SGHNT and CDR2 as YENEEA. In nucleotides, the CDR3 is TGTGCCAGCATGAGTCGAGGGGGCCAAGAGACCCAGTACTTC. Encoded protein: CASMSRGGQETQYF.

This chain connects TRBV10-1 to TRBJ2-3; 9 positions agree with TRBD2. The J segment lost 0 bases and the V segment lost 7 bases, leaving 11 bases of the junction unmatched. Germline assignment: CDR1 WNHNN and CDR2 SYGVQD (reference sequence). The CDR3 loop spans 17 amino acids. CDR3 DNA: TGCGCCAGCACTAGGATAGCGGGAGCGAACAGCACAGATACGCAGTATTTT. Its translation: CASTRIAGANSTDTQYF.

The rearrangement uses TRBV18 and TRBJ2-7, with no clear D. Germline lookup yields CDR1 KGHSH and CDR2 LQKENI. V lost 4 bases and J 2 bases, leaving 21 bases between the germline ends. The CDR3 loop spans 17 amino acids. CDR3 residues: CASSQQRLDKETYEQYF. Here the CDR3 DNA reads TGTGCCAGCTCACAGCAAAGATTAGACAAGGAGACCTACGAGCAGTACTTC.

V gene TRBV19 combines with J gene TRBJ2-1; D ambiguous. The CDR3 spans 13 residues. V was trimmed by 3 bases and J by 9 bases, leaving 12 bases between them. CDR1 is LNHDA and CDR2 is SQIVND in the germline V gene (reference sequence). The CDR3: CASSIGVAGEQFF. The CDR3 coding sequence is TGTGCCAGTAGTATTGGGGTAGCTGGTGAGCAGTTCTTC.

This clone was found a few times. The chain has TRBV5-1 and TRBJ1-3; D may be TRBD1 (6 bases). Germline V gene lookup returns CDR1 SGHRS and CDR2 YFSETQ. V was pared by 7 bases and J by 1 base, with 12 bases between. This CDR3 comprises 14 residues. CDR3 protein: CASQGQPSGNTIYF. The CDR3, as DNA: TGCGCCAGCCAGGGACAACCGTCTGGAAACACCATATATTTT. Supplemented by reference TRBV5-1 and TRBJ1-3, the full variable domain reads KAGVTQTPRYLIKTRGQQVTLSCSPISGHRSVSWYQQTPGQGLQFLFEYFSETQRNKGNFPGRFSGRQFSNSRSEMNVSTLELGDSALYLCASQGQPSGNTIYFGEGSWLTVV.

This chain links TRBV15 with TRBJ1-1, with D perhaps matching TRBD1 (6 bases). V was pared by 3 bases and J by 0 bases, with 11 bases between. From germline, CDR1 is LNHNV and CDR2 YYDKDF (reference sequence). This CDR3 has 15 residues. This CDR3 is CATSRGRGLNTEAFF. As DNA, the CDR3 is TGTGCCACCAGCAGGGGACGGGGGCTGAACACTGAAGCTTTCTTT.

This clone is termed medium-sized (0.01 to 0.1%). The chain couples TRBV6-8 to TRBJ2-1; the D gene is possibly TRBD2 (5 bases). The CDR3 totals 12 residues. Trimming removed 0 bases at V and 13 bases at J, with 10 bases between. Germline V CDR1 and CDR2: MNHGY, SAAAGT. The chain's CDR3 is CASSYSKDSQFF. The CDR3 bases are TGTGCCAGCAGTTACTCGAAGGACTCCCAGTTCTTC.

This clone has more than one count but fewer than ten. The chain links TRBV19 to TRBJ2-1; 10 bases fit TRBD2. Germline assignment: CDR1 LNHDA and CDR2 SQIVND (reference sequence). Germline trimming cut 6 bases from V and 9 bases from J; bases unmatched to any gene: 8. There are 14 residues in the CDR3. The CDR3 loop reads CASSLPGLAFEQFF. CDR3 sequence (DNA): TGTGCCAGTAGCCTTCCGGGACTAGCGTTTGAGCAGTTCTTC.

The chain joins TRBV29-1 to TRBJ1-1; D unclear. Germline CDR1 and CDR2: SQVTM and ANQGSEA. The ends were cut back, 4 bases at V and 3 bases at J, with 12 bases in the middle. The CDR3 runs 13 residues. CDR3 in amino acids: CSVVGYSHTEAFF. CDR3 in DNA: TGCAGCGTTGTAGGTTATTCCCACACTGAAGCTTTCTTT.

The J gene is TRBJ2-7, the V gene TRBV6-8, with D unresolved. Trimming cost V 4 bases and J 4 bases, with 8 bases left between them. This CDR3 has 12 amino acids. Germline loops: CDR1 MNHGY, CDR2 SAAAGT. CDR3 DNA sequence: TGTGCCAGCAGTTCCACATCATACGAGCAGTACTTC. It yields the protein CASSSTSYEQYF.

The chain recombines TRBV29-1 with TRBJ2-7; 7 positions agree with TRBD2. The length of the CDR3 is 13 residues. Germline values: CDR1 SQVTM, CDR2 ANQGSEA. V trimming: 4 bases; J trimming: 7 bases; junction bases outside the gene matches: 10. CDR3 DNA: TGCAGCGTTGGGGCTAGCGGAGACCTGGAGCAGTACTTC. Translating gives CSVGASGDLEQYF.

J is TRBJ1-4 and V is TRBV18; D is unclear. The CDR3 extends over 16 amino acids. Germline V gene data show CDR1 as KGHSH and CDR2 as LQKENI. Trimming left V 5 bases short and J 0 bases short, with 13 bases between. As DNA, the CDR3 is TGTGCCAGCTCAACCTCTCCTTATGCAACTAATGAAAAACTGTTTTTT. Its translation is CASSTSPYATNEKLFF.

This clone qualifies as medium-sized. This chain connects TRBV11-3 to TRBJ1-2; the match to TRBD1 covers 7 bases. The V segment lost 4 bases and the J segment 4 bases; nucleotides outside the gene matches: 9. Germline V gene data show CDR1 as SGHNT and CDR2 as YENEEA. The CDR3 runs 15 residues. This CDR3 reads CASSWGGGSLYGYTF. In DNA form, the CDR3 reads TGTGCCAGCAGCTGGGGAGGGGGCAGTCTCTATGGCTACACCTTC.